This T cell receptor beta chain was recorded in a study of type 1 and type 2 diabetes patients. The overall study: Magnetic bead positive selection isolated CD4+ or CD8+ T cells from PBMCs.

The CDR3 covers 15 residues. CDR1 and CDR2 from the germline V gene are MNHEY and SVGEGT. Amplification started from genomic DNA. Amplification of the beta chain CDR3 used 30 forward and 13 reverse multiplex primers. TCRdb recomputed calls from the multiplex PCR reads with MiXCR, one row per CDR3 protein. The sample has 280,000 or so distinct CDR3 sequences; roughly 50% are singletons. The source is a man between 18 and 29 years old with type 2 diabetes. Input material: peripheral blood mononuclear cells (PBMCs). The chain has TRBV6-2 or TRBV6-3 and TRBJ2-2, with a weak D call TRBD2 (5 bases). The CDR3 sequence: CASGFRVVVTGELFF. CDR3 in DNA: TGTGCGAGCGGCTTCCGGGTAGTTGTCACCGGGGAGCTGTTTTTT.